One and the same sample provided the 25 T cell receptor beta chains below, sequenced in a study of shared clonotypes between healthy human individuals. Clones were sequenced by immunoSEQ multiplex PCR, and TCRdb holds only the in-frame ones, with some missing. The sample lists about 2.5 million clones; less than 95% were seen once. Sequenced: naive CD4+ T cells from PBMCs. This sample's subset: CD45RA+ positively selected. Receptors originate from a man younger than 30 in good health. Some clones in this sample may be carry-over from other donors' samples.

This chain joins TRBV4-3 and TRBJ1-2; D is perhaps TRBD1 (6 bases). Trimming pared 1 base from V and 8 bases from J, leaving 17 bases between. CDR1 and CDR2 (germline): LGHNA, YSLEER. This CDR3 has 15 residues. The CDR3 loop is CASSQVSGGFQGYTF. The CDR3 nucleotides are TGCGCCAGCAGCCAAGTCTCCGGGGGCTTTCAGGGCTACACCTTC.

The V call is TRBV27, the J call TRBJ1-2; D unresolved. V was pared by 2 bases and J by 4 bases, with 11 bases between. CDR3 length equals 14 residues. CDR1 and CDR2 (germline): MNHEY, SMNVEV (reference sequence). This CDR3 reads CASSLGRAFYGYTF. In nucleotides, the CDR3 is TGTGCCAGCAGTTTAGGGAGGGCGTTCTATGGCTACACCTTC.

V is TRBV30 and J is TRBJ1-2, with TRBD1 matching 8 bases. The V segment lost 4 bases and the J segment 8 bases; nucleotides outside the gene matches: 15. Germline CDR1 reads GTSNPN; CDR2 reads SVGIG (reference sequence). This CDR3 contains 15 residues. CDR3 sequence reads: CAWIFIQGAFEGYTF. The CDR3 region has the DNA TGTGCCTGGATCTTCATTCAGGGGGCCTTTGAGGGCTACACCTTC.

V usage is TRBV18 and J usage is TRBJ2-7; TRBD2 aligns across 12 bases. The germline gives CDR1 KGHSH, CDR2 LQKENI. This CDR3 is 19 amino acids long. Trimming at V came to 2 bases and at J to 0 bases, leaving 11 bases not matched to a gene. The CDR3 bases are TGTGCCAGCTCACCAACCAGGGCTAGCGGGAGGGCCTACTCCTACGAGCAGTACTTC. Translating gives CASSPTRASGRAYSYEQYF. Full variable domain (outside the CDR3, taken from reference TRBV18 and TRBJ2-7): NAGVMQNPRHLVRRRGQEARLRCSPMKGHSHVYWYRQLPEEGLKFMVYLQKENIIDESGMPKERFSAEFPKEGPSILRIQQVVRGDSAAYFCASSPTRASGRAYSYEQYFGPGTRLTVT.

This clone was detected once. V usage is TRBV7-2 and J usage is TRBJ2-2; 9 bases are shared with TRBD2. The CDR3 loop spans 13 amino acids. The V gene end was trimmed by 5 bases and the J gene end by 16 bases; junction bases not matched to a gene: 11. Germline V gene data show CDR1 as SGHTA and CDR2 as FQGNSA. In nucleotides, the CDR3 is TGTGCCAGCAGCATTCGGACTAGCGCCCCCCCGTTTTTT. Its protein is CASSIRTSAPPFF.

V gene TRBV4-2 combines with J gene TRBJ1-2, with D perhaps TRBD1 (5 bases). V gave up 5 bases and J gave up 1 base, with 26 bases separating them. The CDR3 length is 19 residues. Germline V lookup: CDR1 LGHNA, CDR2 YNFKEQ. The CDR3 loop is CASSVAWVRAMENNYGYTF. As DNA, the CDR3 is TGTGCCAGCAGCGTCGCCTGGGTCAGGGCCATGGAGAATAACTATGGCTACACCTTC.

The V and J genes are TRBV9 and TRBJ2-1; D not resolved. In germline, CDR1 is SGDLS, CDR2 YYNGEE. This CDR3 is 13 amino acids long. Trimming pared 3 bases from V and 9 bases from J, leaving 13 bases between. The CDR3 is CASSAGRAGEQFF. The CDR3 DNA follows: TGTGCCAGCAGCGCCGGACGGGCCGGTGAGCAGTTCTTC. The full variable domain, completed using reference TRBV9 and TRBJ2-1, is DSGVTQTPKHLITATGQRVTLRCSPRSGDLSVYWYQQSLDQGLQFLIQYYNGEERAKGNILERFSAQQFPDLHSELNLSSLELGDSALYFCASSAGRAGEQFFGPGTRLTVL.

The CDR3 sequence is CASSQDSGLAAWSSYNEQFF. As DNA, the CDR3 is TGTGCCAGCAGCCAAGACTCGGGACTAGCGGCTTGGAGCTCCTACAATGAGCAGTTCTTC. The rearrangement uses TRBV14 and TRBJ2-1; 11 nucleotides match TRBD2. J gave up 0 bases and V 0 bases, and 10 bases lay outside the gene matches. Per the germline V gene, CDR1 is SGHDN and CDR2 is FVKESK. This CDR3 has 20 residues.

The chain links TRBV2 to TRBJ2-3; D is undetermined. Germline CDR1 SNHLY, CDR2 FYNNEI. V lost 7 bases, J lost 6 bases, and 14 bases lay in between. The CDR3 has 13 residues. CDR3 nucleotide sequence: TGTGCCAGCACTACCTCTGGGCCGGATACGCAGTATTTT. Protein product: CASTTSGPDTQYF.

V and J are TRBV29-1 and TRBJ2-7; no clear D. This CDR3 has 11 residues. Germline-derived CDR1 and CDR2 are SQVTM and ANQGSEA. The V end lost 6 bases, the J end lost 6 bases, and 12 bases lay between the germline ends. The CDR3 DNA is TGCAGCGTCAAGACCGGTTCCGAGCAGTACTTC. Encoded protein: CSVKTGSEQYF.

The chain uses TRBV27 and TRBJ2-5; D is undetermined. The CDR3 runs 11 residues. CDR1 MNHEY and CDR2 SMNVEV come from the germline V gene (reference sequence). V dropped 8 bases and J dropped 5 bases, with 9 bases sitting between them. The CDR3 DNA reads TGTGCCAGCCCCCGTGGGGAGACCCAGTACTTC. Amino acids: CASPRGETQYF.

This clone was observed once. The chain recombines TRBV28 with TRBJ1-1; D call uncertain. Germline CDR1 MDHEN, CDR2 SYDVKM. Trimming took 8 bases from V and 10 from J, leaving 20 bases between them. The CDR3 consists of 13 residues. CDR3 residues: CASAYFREAGAFF. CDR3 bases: TGTGCCAGCGCCTACTTCCGGGAGGCTGGAGCTTTCTTT.

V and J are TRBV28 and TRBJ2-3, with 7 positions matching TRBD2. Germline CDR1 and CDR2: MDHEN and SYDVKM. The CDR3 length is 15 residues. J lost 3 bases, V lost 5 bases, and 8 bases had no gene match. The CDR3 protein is CASSQVGGRTDTQYF. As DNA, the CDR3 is TGTGCCAGCAGTCAGGTGGGAGGGCGAACAGATACGCAGTATTTT.

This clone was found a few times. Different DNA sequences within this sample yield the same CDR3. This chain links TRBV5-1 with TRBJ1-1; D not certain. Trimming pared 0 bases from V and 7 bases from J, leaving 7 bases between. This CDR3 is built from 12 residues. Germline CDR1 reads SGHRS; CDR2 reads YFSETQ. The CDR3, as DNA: TGCGCCAGCAGCTTGGCCGGGCTTGAAGCTTTCTTT. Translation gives CASSLAGLEAFF.

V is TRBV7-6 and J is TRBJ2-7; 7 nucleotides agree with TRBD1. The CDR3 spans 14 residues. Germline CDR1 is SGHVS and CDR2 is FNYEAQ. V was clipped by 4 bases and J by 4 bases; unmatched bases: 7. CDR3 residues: CASSSQGPQYEQYF. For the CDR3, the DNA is TGTGCCAGCAGCTCACAGGGGCCCCAATACGAGCAGTACTTC. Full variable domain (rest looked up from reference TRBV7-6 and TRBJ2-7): GAGVSQSPRYKVTKRGQDVALRCDPISGHVSLYWYRQALGQGPEFLTYFNYEAQQDKSGLPNDRFSAERPEGSISTLTIQRTEQRDSAMYRCASSSQGPQYEQYFGPGTRLTVT.

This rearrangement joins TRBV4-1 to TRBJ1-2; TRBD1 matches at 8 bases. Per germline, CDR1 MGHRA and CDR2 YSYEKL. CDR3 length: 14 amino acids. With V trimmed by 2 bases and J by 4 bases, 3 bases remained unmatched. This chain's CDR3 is CASSQLQGGYGYTF. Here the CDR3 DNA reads TGCGCCAGCAGCCAATTACAGGGGGGCTATGGCTACACCTTC.

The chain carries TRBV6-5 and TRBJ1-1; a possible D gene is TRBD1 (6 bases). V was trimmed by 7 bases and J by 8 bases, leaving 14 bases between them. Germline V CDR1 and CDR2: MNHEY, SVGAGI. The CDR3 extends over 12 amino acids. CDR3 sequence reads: CASKGSGTEAFF. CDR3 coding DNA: TGTGCCAGCAAGGGGTCCGGGACAGAAGCTTTCTTT.

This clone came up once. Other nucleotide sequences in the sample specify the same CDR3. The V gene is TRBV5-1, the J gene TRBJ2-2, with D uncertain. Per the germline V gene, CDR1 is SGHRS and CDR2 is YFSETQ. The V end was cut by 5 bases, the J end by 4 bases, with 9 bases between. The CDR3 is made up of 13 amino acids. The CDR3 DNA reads TGCGCCAGCAGTGAGACGGGCACCGGGGAGCTGTTTTTT. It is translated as CASSETGTGELFF.

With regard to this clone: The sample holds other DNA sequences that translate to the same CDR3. CDR3 DNA sequence: TGTGCCAGCAGCGTAGGAGGATATAGCAATCAGCCCCAGCATTTT. Its translation: CASSVGGYSNQPQHF. This chain links TRBV9 with TRBJ1-5; D gene ambiguous. Germline V lookup: CDR1 SGDLS, CDR2 YYNGEE. Trimming removed 0 bases from V and 0 bases from J, with 7 bases in between. This CDR3 comprises 15 residues.

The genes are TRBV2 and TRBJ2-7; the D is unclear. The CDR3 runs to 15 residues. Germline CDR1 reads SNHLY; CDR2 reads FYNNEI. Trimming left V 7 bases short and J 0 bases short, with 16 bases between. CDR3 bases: TGTGCCAGCAATCTCAGACAAACCGACTCCTACGAGCAGTACTTC. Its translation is CASNLRQTDSYEQYF. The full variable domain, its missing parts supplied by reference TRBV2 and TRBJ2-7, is EPEVTQTPSHQVTQMGQEVILRCVPISNHLYFYWYRQILGQKVEFLVSFYNNEISEKSEIFDDQFSVERPDGSNFTLKIRSTKLEDSAMYFCASNLRQTDSYEQYFGPGTRLTVT.

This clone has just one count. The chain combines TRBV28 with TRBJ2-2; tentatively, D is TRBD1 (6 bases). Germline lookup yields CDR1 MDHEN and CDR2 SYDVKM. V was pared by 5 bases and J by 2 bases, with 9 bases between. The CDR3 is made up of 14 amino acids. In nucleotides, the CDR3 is TGTGCCAGCAGTGGGACACCAAACACCGGGGAGCTGTTTTTT. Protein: CASSGTPNTGELFF.

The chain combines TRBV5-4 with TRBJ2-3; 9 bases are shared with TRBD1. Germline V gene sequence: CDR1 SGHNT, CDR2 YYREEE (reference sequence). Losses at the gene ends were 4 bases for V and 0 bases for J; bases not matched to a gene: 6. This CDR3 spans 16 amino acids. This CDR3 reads CASSRGDRGSTDTQYF. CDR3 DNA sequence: TGTGCCAGCAGCAGGGGTGACAGGGGGAGCACAGATACGCAGTATTTT.

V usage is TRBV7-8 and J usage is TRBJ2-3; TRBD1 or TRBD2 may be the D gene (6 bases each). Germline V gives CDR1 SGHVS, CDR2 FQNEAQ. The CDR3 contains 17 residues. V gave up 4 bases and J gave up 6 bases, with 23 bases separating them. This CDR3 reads CASSSTWGGGLTDTQYF. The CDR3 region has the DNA TGTGCCAGCAGCTCCACGTGGGGTGGGGGGCTCACCGATACGCAGTATTTT.

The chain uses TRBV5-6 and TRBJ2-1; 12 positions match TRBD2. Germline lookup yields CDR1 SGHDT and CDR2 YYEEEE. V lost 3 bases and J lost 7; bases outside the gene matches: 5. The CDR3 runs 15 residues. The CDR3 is CASSWPSGRGNEQFF. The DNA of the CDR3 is TGTGCCAGCAGCTGGCCTAGCGGGAGGGGGAATGAGCAGTTCTTC.

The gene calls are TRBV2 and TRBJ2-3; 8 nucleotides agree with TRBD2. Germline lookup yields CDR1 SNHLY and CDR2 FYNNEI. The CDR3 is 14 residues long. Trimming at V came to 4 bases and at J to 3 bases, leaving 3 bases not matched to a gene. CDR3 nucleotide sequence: TGTGCCAGCAGTGCTGTAGCGGGAACAGATACGCAGTATTTT. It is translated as CASSAVAGTDTQYF. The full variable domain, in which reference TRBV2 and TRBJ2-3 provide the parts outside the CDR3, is EPEVTQTPSHQVTQMGQEVILRCVPISNHLYFYWYRQILGQKVEFLVSFYNNEISEKSEIFDDQFSVERPDGSNFTLKIRSTKLEDSAMYFCASSAVAGTDTQYFGPGTRLTVL.